This section outlines one TCR beta chain sequence together with its context. This specimen belongs to a study of glioma-infiltrating T cells after dendritic cell vaccination. Up to about 2 ug genomic DNA was used for TCRB CDR3 amplification. The assay was immunoSEQ multiplex PCR, and TCRdb's table has in-frame clones only and misses some. The table lists about 73,000 clones, over 75% of them singletons. CDR3 length: 15 amino acids. Germline CDR1 and CDR2: MNHEY and SVGAGI. V was cut by 3 bases and J by 3 bases, with 15 bases left in between. None of the glioblastoma patients had an isocitrate dehydrogenase mutation.

This specimen was blood, taken before dendritic cell vaccination. This clonotype originated in a human donor with glioblastoma. The rearrangement links TRBV6-5 to TRBJ2-7; D perhaps matches TRBD1 (7 bases). CDR3 region: CASSYSGAGGYEQYF. CDR3 sequence (DNA): TGTGCCAGCAGTTATTCGGGGGCAGGGGGCTACGAGCAGTACTTC.